These 25 T cell receptor beta chains came from one sample sequenced in a study of T cells in women clearing cervical HPV infection. Method: immunoSEQ multiplex PCR; TCRdb's copy keeps in-frame clones and lacks some. This listing includes about 35,000 clones. The source material was blood buffy coat. These receptors were obtained from a woman between 18 and 75 years old with a cervical HPV16 infection that either progressed to CIN3+ or cleared (not recorded which).

With respect to this clone: The missing CDR3 end, 3 residues past where the read stops, is filled in from the germline J gene. The V gene is TRBV6-4, the J gene TRBJ1-6, with D uncertain. Germline V gives CDR1 MRHNA, CDR2 SNTAGT. Trimming took 3 bases from V and 7 from J, leaving 7 bases between them. The CDR3 extends over 13 amino acids. CDR3 bases read: TGTGCCAGCAGTGAAGCGGGGAATTCACCC. Its translation: CASSEAGNSP. The full CDR3 reads CASSEAGNSPLHF.

Of note for this clone: Read sequence stops 3 residues before the CDR3 end, and the germline J gene provides the missing end. The genes are TRBV28 and TRBJ2-3, with 7 bases fitting TRBD1. Germline V lookup: CDR1 MDHEN, CDR2 SYDVKM. CDR3 length: 14 residues. CDR3 region: CASSSGGSNQPQYF. The DNA read from the CDR3 is TGTGCCAGCAGTTCAGGGGGAAGCAATCAGCCG.

About this clone: The CDR3 end is not reached by the read, which stops 3 residues before it; the germline J gene fills it in. The rearrangement joins TRBV2 to TRBJ1-6; perhaps TRBD1 as D (5 bases). The germline V and J ends were trimmed by 3 bases and 7 bases, with 10 bases remaining between them. This CDR3 region has 14 residues. Germline lookup yields CDR1 SNHLY and CDR2 FYNNEI. CDR3 in amino acids: CASSDGGGNSPLHF. The CDR3 DNA, read in part, is TGTGCCAGCAGTGACGGGGGGGGGAATTCACCC.

Here the CDR3 reads CASSLAGTKNTGELFF. Incomplete CDR3 DNA: TGTGCCAGCAGCTTAGCCGGGACTAAGAACACCGGGGAG. The rearrangement uses TRBV7-2 and TRBJ2-2; 7 bases match TRBD2. The CDR3 end lies 3 residues beyond the end of the read and is filled in from the germline J gene. The germline V gene encodes CDR1 SGHTA and CDR2 FQGNSA. CDR3 length: 16 amino acids. The junction had 2 bases not matched to a gene; V was cut back by 0 bases and J by 1 base.

For this clone: Read sequence stops 3 residues before the CDR3 end, and the germline J gene provides the missing end. V usage is TRBV7-9 and J usage is TRBJ1-2; TRBD1 is a possible D gene (5 bases). With 1 base removed from V and 3 bases from J, the gap between germline ends came to 9 bases. The CDR3 extends over 14 amino acids. In germline, CDR1 is SEHNR, CDR2 FQNEAQ (reference sequence). This chain's CDR3 is CASSLGGADYGYTF. Incomplete CDR3 DNA: TGTGCCAGCAGCTTAGGGGGCGCGGACTATGGC. Filled out from reference TRBV7-9 and TRBJ1-2, the complete variable domain reads DTGVSQNPRHKITKRGQNVTFRCDPISEHNRLYWYRQTLGQGPEFLTYFQNEAQLEKSRLLSDRFSAERPKGSFSTLEIQRTEQGDSAMYLCASSLGGADYGYTFGSGTRLTVV.

Worth noting for this clone: The CDR3 end is not reached by the read, which stops 3 residues before it; the germline J gene fills it in. This chain uses TRBV19 with TRBJ2-4, with D maybe TRBD1 (6 bases). Germline V gene data show CDR1 as LNHDA and CDR2 as SQIVND (reference sequence). The germline V and J ends were trimmed by 5 bases and 1 base, with 9 bases remaining between them. This CDR3 comprises 14 residues. The CDR3 here is CASSQRGAKNIQYF. CDR3 DNA (partial): TGTGCCAGTAGTCAAAGGGGGGCCAAAAACATT.

About this clone: Read sequence stops 3 residues before the CDR3 end, and the germline J gene provides the missing end. This chain links TRBV5-1 with TRBJ1-4; the match to TRBD1 covers 7 bases. Germline V gene sequence: CDR1 SGHRS, CDR2 YFSETQ. V lost 4 bases and J lost 0; bases outside the gene matches: 6. The CDR3 sequence is 16 residues long. The CDR3 reads CASSRGTAATNEKLFF. The sequenced part of the CDR3 DNA is TGCGCCAGCAGCCGGGGGACAGCAGCAACTAATGAAAAA.

Concerning this clone itself: The read ends 3 residues shy of where the CDR3 ends; the end is completed using the germline J gene. This chain links TRBV10-3 with TRBJ2-3; possible D gene TRBD1, 5 bases. Per the germline V gene, CDR1 is ENHRY and CDR2 is SYGVKD. The CDR3 spans 14 residues. The V gene lost 2 bases and the J gene lost 0 bases, with 6 bases spanning the gap. The chain's CDR3 is CAISEDRSTDTQYF. Incomplete CDR3 DNA: TGTGCCATCAGTGAGGACAGAAGCACAGATACG.

Of note for this clone: From the germline J gene comes the end of the CDR3, since the read stops 3 residues before it. This chain connects TRBV7-8 to TRBJ2-2; D is perhaps TRBD1 (6 bases). The CDR3 extends over 17 amino acids. Germline-derived CDR1 and CDR2 are SGHVS and FQNEAQ. The CDR3 region is CASSLAYRVGPSEKLFF. Partial CDR3 DNA: TGTGCCAGCAGCTTAGCATACAGGGTGGGGCCATCAGAAAAG.

Turning to this clone: With the read ending 3 residues before the CDR3 end, the germline J gene is used to fill in that end. The gene calls are TRBV20-1 and TRBJ1-1; D may be TRBD1 (5 bases). The CDR3 loop spans 15 amino acids. The germline V gene encodes CDR1 DFQATT and CDR2 SNEGSKA (reference sequence). V was clipped by 1 base and J by 0 bases, with 12 bases between them. CDR3 residues: CSARVSGRMNTEAFF. The CDR3 DNA, read in part, is TGCAGTGCTAGAGTTTCAGGGAGAATGAACACTGAA.

Details on this clone: The read terminates 3 residues before the CDR3 end, so the remaining end is supplied by the germline J gene. The V call is TRBV5-1, the J call TRBJ2-3, with 8 bases matching TRBD2. The V gene's germline CDR1 is SGHRS and CDR2 YFSETQ. The J segment lost 7 bases and the V segment lost 4 bases, leaving 8 bases of the junction unmatched. This CDR3 has 14 residues. The sequenced part of the CDR3 DNA is TGCGCCAGCAGCGCGGGACTAGGGGCCCATACG. Amino acid sequence: CASSAGLGAHT. The complete CDR3 sequence is CASSAGLGAHTQYF.

Worth noting for this clone: The sequenced fragment ends 3 residues before the CDR3 boundary, so the rest is inferred from the germline J gene. This chain joins TRBV10-3 and TRBJ2-3; TRBD1 matches at 7 bases. V lost 6 bases to trimming and J lost 4 bases; unmatched junction nucleotides: 4. Germline CDR1 reads ENHRY; CDR2 reads SYGVKD. The CDR3 is 13 amino acids. The CDR3 loop reads CAIRLTGPDTQYF. The sequenced CDR3 bases are TGTGCCATCAGACTGACAGGGCCAGATACG.

In regard to this clone: The read stops 3 residues short of the end of the CDR3; the missing end is completed from the germline J gene. The gene calls are TRBV19 and TRBJ2-3; tentative D call: TRBD2 (6 bases). The CDR3 sequence is 18 residues long. In germline, CDR1 is LNHDA, CDR2 SQIVND (reference sequence). CDR3 DNA, as far as it was read: TGTGCCAGTAGTATAGATGGCGGGGTCAGTTTTAGCAATCAGCCG. It codes for CASSIDGGVSFSNQP. The full CDR3 protein reads CASSIDGGVSFSNQPQYF.

Comment on this clone: The read gets to within 3 residues of the CDR3 end, and the germline J gene fills in the rest. V and J are TRBV6-7 and TRBJ1-6, with 8 bases matching TRBD1. TRBV6-7 is filed as an ORF, its function uncertain. There are 18 residues in the CDR3. V gave up 4 bases and J gave up 0 bases; unmatched junction bases: 8. CDR3 loop: CASSSRTGGDSYNSPLHF. The DNA read from the CDR3 is TGTGCCAGCAGTTCCCGTACAGGGGGAGACTCCTATAATTCACCC.

About this clone itself: The read terminates 3 residues before the CDR3 end, so the remaining end is supplied by the germline J gene. This chain uses TRBV18 with TRBJ2-1; D is ambiguous. The germline gives CDR1 KGHSH, CDR2 LQKENI. V was shortened by 3 bases and J by 8 bases, with 23 bases between the two germline ends. This CDR3 has 17 residues. Incomplete CDR3 DNA: TGTGCCAGCTCACCGTTTGAGGCCCACGCCGTTCGGGATGAG. Translating it yields CASSPFEAHAVRDE. The full CDR3 is CASSPFEAHAVRDEQFF.

In the case of this clone: The read halts 3 residues ahead of the CDR3 end, with the missing end drawn from the germline J gene. This sequence joins TRBV5-1 and TRBJ2-3, with TRBD1 matching 7 bases. This CDR3 region has 15 residues. Trimming at V came to 0 bases and at J to 7 bases, leaving 8 bases not matched to a gene. Germline lookup yields CDR1 SGHRS and CDR2 YFSETQ. The CDR3 reads CASSLGQGRLNTQYF. Incomplete CDR3 DNA: TGCGCCAGCAGCTTGGGACAGGGACGGTTAAATACG.

As to this clone: The read comes to an end 3 residues before the CDR3 does, leaving the germline J gene to fill in the end. The genes are TRBV30 and TRBJ2-2; TRBD2 might be the D (5 bases). CDR1 is GTSNPN and CDR2 is SVGIG in the germline V gene (reference sequence). The CDR3 runs 15 residues. The germline V and J ends were trimmed by 4 bases and 1 base, with 13 bases remaining between them. The CDR3 DNA, read in part, is TGTGCCTGGACTGGTTCCGGGGAGAACACCGGGGAG. Residues: CAWTGSGENTGE. The full CDR3 sequence reads CAWTGSGENTGELFF.

With respect to this clone: The read finishes 3 residues shy of the CDR3 end, and the germline J gene is used to complete it. The chain carries TRBV10-1 and TRBJ2-3, with D perhaps TRBD1 (6 bases). V was shortened by 2 bases and J by 1 base, with 19 bases between the two germline ends. CDR1 and CDR2 (germline): WNHNN, SYGVQD (reference sequence). The CDR3 runs 18 residues. CDR3 loop: CASSEATTGDICTDTQYF. CDR3 bases read: TGCGCCAGCAGTGAGGCGACCACCGGGGACATTTGCACAGATACG.

Notes on this clone: The CDR3 goes on 3 residues after the read ends, and that part is filled in from the germline J gene. The genes are TRBV19 and TRBJ1-5; TRBD1 matches 10 bases. The CDR3 extends over 14 amino acids. V was pared by 6 bases and J by 5 bases, with 4 bases of the junction left unmatched. Germline assignment: CDR1 LNHDA and CDR2 SQIVND (reference sequence). CDR3 amino acids: CASREGQGHQPQHF. CDR3 bases read: TGTGCCAGTAGAGAGGGACAGGGGCATCAGCCC. The full variable domain, rest sourced from reference TRBV19 and TRBJ1-5, is DGGITQSPKYLFRKEGQNVTLSCEQNLNHDAMYWYRQDPGQGLRLIYYSQIVNDFQKGDIAEGYSVSREKKESFPLTVTSAQKNPTAFYLCASREGQGHQPQHFGDGTRLSIL.

As regards this clone: The read is 3 residues too short to cover the CDR3 end, so that end is filled in from the germline J gene. The V gene is TRBV2, the J gene TRBJ2-2; TRBD1 matches 8 bases. Germline V lookup: CDR1 SNHLY, CDR2 FYNNEI. The CDR3 is made up of 14 amino acids. The sequenced CDR3 bases are TGTGCCAGCAGTGAGGGACAGGATAATGAAAAG. As protein: CASSEGQDNEK. The CDR3 as a whole reads CASSEGQDNEKLFF.

With regard to this clone: The read ends 3 residues early relative to the CDR3; the germline J gene fills the gap. The chain carries TRBV10-3 and TRBJ2-1; 10 bases match TRBD1. Germline CDR1 is ENHRY and CDR2 is SYGVKD. V lost 2 bases, J lost 9 bases, and 7 bases stayed unmatched. The CDR3 is made up of 15 amino acids. Incomplete CDR3 DNA: TGTGCCATCAGTGAGGGGGGGACAGGGGTGGGTGAG. Its translation: CAISEGGTGVGE. The complete CDR3 sequence is CAISEGGTGVGEQFF.

Notes on this clone: The read comes to an end 3 residues before the CDR3 does, leaving the germline J gene to fill in the end. The rearrangement links TRBV7-2 to TRBJ1-3; a weak D match, TRBD1 (5 bases). There are 14 residues in the CDR3. Germline CDR1 is SGHTA and CDR2 is FQGNSA. Deletions cut 1 base from V and 4 bases from J, with 8 bases between. Partial CDR3 DNA: TGTGCCAGCAGCTTAGGAGGGGCGGGAAACACC. Translated, it gives CASSLGGAGNT. The whole CDR3 sequence reads CASSLGGAGNTIYF.

Of note for this clone: The sequence runs out 3 residues before the end of the CDR3; the remainder is reconstructed from the germline J gene. V is TRBV19 and J is TRBJ1-4; D perhaps matches TRBD1 (6 bases). In germline, CDR1 is LNHDA, CDR2 SQIVND (reference sequence). The V and J ends lost 4 bases and 7 bases respectively, with 10 bases between them. This CDR3 contains 13 residues. The sequenced part of the CDR3 DNA is TGTGCCAGTAGTAGTTCAGGGGCTGAAAAA. It is translated as CASSSSGAEK. The whole CDR3 protein is CASSSSGAEKLFF.

On this clone: The missing CDR3 end, 3 residues past where the read stops, is filled in from the germline J gene. This chain connects TRBV7-6 to TRBJ2-1, with D tentatively TRBD2 (5 bases). The CDR3 is made up of 13 amino acids. Germline V CDR1 and CDR2: SGHVS, FNYEAQ. With 5 bases removed from V and 3 bases from J, the gap between germline ends came to 8 bases. Incomplete CDR3 DNA: TGTGCCAGCAGCCTCGGGGACTACAATGAG. Translating it yields CASSLGDYNE. The whole CDR3 sequence reads CASSLGDYNEQFF.

A word on this clone: From the germline J gene comes the end of the CDR3, since the read stops 3 residues before it. The chain uses TRBV2 and TRBJ2-2; perhaps D is TRBD1 or TRBD2 (7 bases each). Germline V lookup: CDR1 SNHLY, CDR2 FYNNEI. This CDR3 is 16 amino acids long. The CDR3 is CASSEGEGAGANVLFF. The DNA read from the CDR3 is TGTGCCAGCAGTGAAGGGGAGGGGGCAGGGGCCAACGTG.